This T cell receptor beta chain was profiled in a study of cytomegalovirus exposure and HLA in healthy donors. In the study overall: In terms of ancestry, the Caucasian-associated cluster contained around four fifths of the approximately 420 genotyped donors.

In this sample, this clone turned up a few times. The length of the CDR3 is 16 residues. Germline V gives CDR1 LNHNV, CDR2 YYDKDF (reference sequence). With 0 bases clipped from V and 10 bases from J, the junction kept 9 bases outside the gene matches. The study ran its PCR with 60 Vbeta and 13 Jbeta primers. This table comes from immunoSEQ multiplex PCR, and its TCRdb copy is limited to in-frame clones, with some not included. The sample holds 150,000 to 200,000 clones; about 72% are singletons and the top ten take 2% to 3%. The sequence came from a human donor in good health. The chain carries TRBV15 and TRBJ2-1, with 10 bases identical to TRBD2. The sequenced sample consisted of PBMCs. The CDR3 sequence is CATSRDGGLAGEEQFF. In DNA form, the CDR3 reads TGTGCCACCAGCAGAGATGGGGGGCTAGCGGGGGAGGAGCAGTTCTTC.